This entry describes one T cell receptor beta chain. The data were obtained in a study of blood T cell repertoires in COVID-19. The wider study: COVID-19 samples from acute and convalescent phases originated in the United States, Italy and Spain. The cDNA or gDNA used as material had been derived from T cells, B-cell-depleted T cells, or PBMCs.

Sequencing used immunoSEQ multiplex PCR; TCRdb keeps in-frame clones, though not all of them. The sample carries 220,000 or so clones, around 83% recorded once. Everyone who took part was roughly 18 to 90 years old, and they came from 20 to 25 US areas. In assigning cohorts, the study relied on participant-reported clinical history. The CDR3 runs 14 residues. The V end lost 0 bases, the J end lost 6 bases, and 11 bases lay between the germline ends. The germline CDR1 and CDR2 sequences are LGHNA and YSLEER. The chain couples TRBV4-3 to TRBJ1-2, with D maybe TRBD1 (5 bases). The clonotype was recovered from a woman aged 40 to 50 with acute COVID-19. The sample consisted of PBMCs or T cells enriched from blood (not recorded which). CDR3 sequence: CASSQDKTAHGYTF. The CDR3, as DNA: TGCGCCAGCAGCCAAGATAAGACAGCTCATGGCTACACCTTC.